Here is one TCR beta chain with its context. These data come from a study of OX40 agonist ivuxolimab in advanced cancers. About the research overall: Hepatocellular carcinoma, melanoma, renal cell or head and neck cancer occurred in dose-escalation patients. Participants averaged approximately 60 years of age (range about 23 to 79) and were around 83% male. One hepatocellular carcinoma and two cutaneous melanoma patients partially responded.

The protocol was immunoSEQ multiplex PCR, while the TCRdb copy is restricted to in-frame clones and leaves out a portion. There are around 63,000 clones in the sample; 80% to 95% occur only once, and around 25% lies in the top ten. The CDR3 spans 16 residues. Trimming took 2 bases from V and 3 from J, leaving 14 bases between them. The germline CDR1 and CDR2 sequences are WNHNN and SYGVQD (reference sequence). The rearrangement joins TRBV10-1 to TRBJ2-1; D may be TRBD2 (6 bases). The clonotype originates from an adult with an advanced solid tumor such as melanoma, head and neck, liver or kidney cancer. Sequenced here: CD4+ or CD8+ T cells sorted from blood, sampled in a trial of the OX40 agonist ivuxolimab. CDR3 bases: TGCGCCAGCAGTGAGGGGTCGGCTAGCGTCTACAATGAGCAGTTCTTC. Translating it yields CASSEGSASVYNEQFF.